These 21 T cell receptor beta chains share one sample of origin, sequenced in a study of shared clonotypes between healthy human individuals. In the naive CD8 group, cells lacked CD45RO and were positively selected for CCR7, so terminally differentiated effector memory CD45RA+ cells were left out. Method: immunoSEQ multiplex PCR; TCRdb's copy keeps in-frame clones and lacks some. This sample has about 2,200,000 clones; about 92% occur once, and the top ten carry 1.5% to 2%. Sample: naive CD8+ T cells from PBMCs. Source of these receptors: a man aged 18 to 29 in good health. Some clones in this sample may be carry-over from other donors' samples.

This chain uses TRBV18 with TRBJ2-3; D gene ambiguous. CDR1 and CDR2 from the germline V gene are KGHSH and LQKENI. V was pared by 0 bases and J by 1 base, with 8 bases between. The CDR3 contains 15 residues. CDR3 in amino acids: CASSPPLPRTDTQYF. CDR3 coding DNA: TGTGCCAGCTCACCACCCCTCCCCCGCACAGATACGCAGTATTTT.

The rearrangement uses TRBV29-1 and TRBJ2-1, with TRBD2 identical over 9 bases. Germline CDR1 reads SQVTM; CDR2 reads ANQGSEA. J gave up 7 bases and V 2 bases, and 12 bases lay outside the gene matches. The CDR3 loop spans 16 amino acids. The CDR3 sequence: CSVELSRLAGSNEQFF. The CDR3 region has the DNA TGCAGCGTTGAACTGTCCCGGCTAGCGGGATCTAATGAGCAGTTCTTC.

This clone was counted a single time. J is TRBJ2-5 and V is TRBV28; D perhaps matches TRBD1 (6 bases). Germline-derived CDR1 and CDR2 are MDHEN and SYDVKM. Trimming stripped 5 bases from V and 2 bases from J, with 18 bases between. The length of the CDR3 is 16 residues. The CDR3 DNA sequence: TGTGCCAGCAGTCCACAGACAGGTAGCCCTCAAGAGACCCAGTACTTC. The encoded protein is CASSPQTGSPQETQYF.

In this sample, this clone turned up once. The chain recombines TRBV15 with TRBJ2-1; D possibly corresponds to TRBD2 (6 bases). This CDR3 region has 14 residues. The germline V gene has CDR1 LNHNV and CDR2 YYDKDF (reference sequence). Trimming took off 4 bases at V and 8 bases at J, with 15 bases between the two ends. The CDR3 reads CATSKLDGSHEQFF. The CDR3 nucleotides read TGTGCCACCAGCAAGCTTGACGGGAGTCATGAGCAGTTCTTC.

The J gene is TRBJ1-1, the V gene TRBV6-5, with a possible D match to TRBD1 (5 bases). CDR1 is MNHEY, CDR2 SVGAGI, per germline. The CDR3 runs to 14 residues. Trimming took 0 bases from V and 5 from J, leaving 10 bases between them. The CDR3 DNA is TGTGCCAGCAGTTACTCCCAGGGACGTACTGAAGCTTTCTTT. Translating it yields CASSYSQGRTEAFF.

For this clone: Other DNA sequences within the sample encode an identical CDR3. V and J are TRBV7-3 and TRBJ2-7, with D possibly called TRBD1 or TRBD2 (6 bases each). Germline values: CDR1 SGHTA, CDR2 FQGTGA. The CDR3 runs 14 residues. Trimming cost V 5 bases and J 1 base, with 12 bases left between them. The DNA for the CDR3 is TGTGCCAGCAGCCTAGGGGGGCCATCCTACGAGCAGTACTTC. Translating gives CASSLGGPSYEQYF.

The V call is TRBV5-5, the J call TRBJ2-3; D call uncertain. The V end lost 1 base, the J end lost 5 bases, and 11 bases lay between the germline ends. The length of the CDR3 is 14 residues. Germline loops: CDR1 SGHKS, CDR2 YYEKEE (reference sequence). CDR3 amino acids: CASSLSPEIDTQYF. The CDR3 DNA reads TGTGCCAGCAGCTTGAGCCCAGAGATAGATACGCAGTATTTT.

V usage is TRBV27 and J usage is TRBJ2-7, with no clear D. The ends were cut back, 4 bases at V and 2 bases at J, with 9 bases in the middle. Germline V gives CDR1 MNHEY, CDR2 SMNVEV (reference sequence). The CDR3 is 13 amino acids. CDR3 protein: CASSYSYTYEQYF. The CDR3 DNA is TGTGCCAGCAGTTACTCCTATACCTACGAGCAGTACTTC.

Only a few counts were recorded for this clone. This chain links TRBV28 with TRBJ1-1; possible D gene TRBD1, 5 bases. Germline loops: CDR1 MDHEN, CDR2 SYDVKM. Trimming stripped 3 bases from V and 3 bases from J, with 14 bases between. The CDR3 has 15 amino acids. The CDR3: CASSLGSPGDTEAFF. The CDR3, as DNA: TGTGCCAGCAGTTTGGGCAGCCCGGGGGACACTGAAGCTTTCTTT. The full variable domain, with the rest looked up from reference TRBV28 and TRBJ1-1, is DVKVTQSSRYLVKRTGEKVFLECVQDMDHENMFWYRQDPGLGLRLIYFSYDVKMKEKGDIPEGYSVSREKKERFSLILESASTNQTSMYLCASSLGSPGDTEAFFGQGTRLTVV.

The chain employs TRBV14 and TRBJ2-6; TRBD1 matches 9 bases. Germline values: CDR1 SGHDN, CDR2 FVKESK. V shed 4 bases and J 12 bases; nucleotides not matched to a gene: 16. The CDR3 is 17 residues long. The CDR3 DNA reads TGTGCCAGCAGCCTAACCGGGACAGGGTTTCTGTTTGGCGTCCTGACTTTC. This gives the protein CASSLTGTGFLFGVLTF.

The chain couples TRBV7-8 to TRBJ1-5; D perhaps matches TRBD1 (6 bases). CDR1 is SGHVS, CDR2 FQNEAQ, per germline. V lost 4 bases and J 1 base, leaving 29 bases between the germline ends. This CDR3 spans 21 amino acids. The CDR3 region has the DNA TGTGCCAGCAGCTCAGTGATGGGGGGGGCACTTTACTTGAGAAGCAATCAGCCCCAGCATTTT. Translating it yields CASSSVMGGALYLRSNQPQHF. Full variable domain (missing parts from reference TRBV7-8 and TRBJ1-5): GAGVSQSPRYKVAKRGQDVALRCDPISGHVSLFWYQQALGQGPEFLTYFQNEAQLDKSGLPSDRFFAERPEGSVSTLKIQRTQQEDSAVYLCASSSVMGGALYLRSNQPQHFGDGTRLSIL.

CDR3 region: CASSLWPGRSNQPQHF. The CDR3 nucleotides are TGTGCCAGCAGCTTGTGGCCGGGCCGTAGCAATCAGCCCCAGCATTTT. This chain connects TRBV5-4 to TRBJ1-5; D gene unclear. The length of the CDR3 is 16 residues. Germline-derived CDR1 and CDR2 are SGHNT and YYREEE (reference sequence). V lost 1 base to trimming and J lost 0 bases, with 11 bases between them.

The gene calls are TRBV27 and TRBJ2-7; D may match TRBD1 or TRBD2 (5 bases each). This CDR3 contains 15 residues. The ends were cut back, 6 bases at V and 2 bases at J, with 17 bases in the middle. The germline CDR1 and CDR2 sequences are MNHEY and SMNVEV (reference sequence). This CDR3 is CASSPGPWGTYEQYF. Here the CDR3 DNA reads TGTGCCAGCAGCCCGGGACCTTGGGGAACCTACGAGCAGTACTTC.

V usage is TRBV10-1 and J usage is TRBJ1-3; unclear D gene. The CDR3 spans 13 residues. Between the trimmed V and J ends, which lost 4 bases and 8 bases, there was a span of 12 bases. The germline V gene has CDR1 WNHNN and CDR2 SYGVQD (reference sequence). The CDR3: CASSGSSYDTIYF. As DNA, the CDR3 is TGCGCCAGCAGTGGGTCCTCGTACGACACCATATATTTT.

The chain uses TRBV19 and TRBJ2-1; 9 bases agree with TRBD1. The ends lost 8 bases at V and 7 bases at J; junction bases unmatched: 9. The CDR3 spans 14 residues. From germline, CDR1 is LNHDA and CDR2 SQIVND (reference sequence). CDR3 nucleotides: TGTGCCAGTTACGGGGGACAGGGTGAAAATGAGCAGTTCTTC. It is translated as CASYGGQGENEQFF.

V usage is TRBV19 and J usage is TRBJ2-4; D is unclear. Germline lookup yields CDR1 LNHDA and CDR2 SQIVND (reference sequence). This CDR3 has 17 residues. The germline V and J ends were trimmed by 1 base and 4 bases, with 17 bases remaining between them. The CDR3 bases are TGTGCCAGTAGTATAGGAGCCCTTGTTCCACCAAAAAACATTCAGTACTTC. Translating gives CASSIGALVPPKNIQYF.

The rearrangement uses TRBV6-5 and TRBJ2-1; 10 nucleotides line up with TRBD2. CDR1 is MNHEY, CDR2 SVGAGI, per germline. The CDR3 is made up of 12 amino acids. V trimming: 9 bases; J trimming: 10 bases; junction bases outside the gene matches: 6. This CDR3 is CASLAGAGEQFF. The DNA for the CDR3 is TGTGCCAGTCTAGCGGGAGCGGGGGAGCAGTTCTTC.

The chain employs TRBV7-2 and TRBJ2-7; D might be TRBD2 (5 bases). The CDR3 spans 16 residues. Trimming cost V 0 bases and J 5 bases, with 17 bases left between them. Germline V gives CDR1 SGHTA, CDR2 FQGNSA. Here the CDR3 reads CASSLAGFASLDEQYF. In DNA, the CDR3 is TGTGCCAGCAGCTTAGCAGGGTTTGCTAGCTTGGACGAGCAGTACTTC.

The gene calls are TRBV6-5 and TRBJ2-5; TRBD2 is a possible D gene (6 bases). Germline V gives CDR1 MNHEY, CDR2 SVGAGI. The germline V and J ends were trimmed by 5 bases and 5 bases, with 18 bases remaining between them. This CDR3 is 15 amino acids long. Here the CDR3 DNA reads TGTGCCAGCAGTACGGGACTTGGGGGTGCGGAGACCCAGTACTTC. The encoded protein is CASSTGLGGAETQYF.

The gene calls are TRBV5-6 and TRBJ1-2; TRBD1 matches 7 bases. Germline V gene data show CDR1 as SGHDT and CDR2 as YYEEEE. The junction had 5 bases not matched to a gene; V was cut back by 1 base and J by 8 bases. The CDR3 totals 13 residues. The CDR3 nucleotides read TGTGCCAGCAGCTTGTTACAGGGGAAAGGCTACACCTTC. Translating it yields CASSLLQGKGYTF.

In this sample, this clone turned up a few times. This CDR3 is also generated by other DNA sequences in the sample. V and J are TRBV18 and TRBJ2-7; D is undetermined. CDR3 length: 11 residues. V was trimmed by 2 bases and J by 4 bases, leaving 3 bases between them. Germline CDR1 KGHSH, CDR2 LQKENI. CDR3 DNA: TGTGCCAGCTCACCAGGTTACGAGCAGTACTTC. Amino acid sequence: CASSPGYEQYF.